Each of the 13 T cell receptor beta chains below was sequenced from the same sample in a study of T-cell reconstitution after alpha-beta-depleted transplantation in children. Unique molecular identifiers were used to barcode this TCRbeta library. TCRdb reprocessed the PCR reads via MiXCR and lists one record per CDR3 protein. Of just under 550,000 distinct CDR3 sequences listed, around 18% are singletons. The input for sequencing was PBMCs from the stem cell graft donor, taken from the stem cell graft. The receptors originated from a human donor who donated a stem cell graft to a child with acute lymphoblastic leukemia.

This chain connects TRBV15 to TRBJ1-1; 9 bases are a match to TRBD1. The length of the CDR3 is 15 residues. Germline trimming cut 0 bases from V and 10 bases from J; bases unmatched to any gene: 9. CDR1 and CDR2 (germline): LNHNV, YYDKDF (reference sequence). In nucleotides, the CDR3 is TGTGCCACCAGCAGAGAGGTTGAAATGGGACAGGGAGCTTTCTTT. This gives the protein CATSREVEMGQGAFF.

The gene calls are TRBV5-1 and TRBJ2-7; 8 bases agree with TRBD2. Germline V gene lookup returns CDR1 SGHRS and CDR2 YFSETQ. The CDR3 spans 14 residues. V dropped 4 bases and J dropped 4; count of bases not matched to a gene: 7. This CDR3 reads CASSVTAGEYEQYF. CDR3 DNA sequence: TGCGCCAGCAGCGTTACAGCGGGGGAATACGAGCAGTACTTC.

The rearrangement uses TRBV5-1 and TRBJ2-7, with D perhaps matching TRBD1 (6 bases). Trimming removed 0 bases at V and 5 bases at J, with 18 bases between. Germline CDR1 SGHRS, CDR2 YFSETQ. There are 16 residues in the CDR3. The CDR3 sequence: CASSLAASTGFNEQYF. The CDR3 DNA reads TGCGCCAGCAGCTTGGCCGCCTCCACAGGGTTCAACGAGCAGTACTTC.

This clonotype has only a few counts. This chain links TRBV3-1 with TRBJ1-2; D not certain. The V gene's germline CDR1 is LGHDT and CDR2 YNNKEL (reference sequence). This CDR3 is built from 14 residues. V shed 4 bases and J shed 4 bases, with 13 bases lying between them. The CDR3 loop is CASSPLHALYGYTF. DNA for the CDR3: TGTGCCAGCAGCCCCCTGCATGCGCTCTATGGCTACACCTTC.

The CDR3 DNA reads TGTGCCAGCAGCTTATCTTCACCGGGGACGGCCTCCTACGAGCAGTACTTC. It encodes CASSLSSPGTASYEQYF. The chain joins TRBV7-9 to TRBJ2-7; either TRBD1 or TRBD2 may fit D (5 bases each). CDR3 length equals 17 residues. V lost 2 bases, J lost 0 bases, and 17 bases lay in between. Germline V gene data show CDR1 as SEHNR and CDR2 as FQNEAQ (reference sequence). Filled out from reference TRBV7-9 and TRBJ2-7, the complete variable domain reads DTGVSQNPRHKITKRGQNVTFRCDPISEHNRLYWYRQTLGQGPEFLTYFQNEAQLEKSRLLSDRFSAERPKGSFSTLEIQRTEQGDSAMYLCASSLSSPGTASYEQYFGPGTRLTVT.

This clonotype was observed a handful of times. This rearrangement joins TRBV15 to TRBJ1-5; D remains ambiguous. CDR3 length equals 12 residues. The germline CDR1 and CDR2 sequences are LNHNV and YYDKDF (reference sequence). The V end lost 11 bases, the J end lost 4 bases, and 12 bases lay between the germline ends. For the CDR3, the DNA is TGTGCCGCCGGCGGCGGGAATCAGCCCCAGCATTTT. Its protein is CAAGGGNQPQHF. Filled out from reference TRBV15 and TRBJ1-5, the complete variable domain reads DAMVIQNPRYQVTQFGKPVTLSCSQTLNHNVMYWYQQKSSQAPKLLFHYYDKDFNNEADTPDNFQSRRPNTSFCFLDIRSPGLGDTAMYLCAAGGGNQPQHFGDGTRLSIL.

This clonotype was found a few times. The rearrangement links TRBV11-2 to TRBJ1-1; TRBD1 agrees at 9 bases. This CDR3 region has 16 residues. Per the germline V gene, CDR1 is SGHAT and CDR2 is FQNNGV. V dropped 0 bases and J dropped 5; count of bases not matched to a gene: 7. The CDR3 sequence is CASSLELYRGHTEAFF. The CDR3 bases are TGTGCCAGCAGCTTAGAACTGTACAGGGGGCATACTGAAGCTTTCTTT.

The CDR3 loop is CAISQGGTYEQYF. The DNA of the CDR3 is TGTGCCATCAGTCAGGGGGGGACATACGAGCAGTACTTC. This chain connects TRBV10-3 to TRBJ2-7; D may be TRBD1 or TRBD2 (7 bases each). Germline V gives CDR1 ENHRY, CDR2 SYGVKD. V shed 5 bases and J shed 4 bases, with 12 bases lying between them. There are 13 residues in the CDR3.

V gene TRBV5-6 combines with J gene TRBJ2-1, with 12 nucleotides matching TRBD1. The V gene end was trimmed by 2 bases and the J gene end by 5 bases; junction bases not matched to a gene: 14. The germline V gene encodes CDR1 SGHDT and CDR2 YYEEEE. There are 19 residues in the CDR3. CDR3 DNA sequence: TGTGCCAGCAGCTTTCCCTACCGGGACAGGGGGCGAATTGACAATGAGCAGTTCTTC. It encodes CASSFPYRDRGRIDNEQFF.

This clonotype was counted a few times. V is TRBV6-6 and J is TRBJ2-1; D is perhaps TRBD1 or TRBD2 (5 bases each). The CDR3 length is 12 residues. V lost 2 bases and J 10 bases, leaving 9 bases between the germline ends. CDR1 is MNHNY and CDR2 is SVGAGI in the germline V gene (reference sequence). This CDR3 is CASSYTRDEQFF. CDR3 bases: TGTGCCAGCAGTTACACCAGGGACGAGCAGTTCTTC.

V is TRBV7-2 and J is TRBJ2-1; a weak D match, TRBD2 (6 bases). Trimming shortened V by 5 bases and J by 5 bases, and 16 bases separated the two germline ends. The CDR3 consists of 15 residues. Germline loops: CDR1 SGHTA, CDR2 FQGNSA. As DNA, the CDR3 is TGTGCCAGCAGCCTAAACGGGGGTTTCAACAATGAGCAGTTCTTC. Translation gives CASSLNGGFNNEQFF. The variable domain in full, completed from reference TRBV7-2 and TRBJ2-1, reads GAGVSQSPSNKVTEKGKDVELRCDPISGHTALYWYRQSLGQGLEFLIYFQGNSAPDKSGLPSDRFSAERTGGSVSTLTIQRTQQEDSAVYLCASSLNGGFNNEQFFGPGTRLTVL.

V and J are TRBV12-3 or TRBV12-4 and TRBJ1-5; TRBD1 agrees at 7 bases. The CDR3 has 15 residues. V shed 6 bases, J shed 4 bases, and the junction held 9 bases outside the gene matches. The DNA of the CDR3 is TGTGCCAGCAGCCCCGGACAGGTCAGAAATCAGCCCCAGCATTTT. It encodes CASSPGQVRNQPQHF.

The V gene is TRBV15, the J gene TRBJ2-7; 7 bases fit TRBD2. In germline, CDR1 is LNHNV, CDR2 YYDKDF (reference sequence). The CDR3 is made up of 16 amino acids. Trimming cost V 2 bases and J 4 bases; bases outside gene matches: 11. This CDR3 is CATSRPAGTTNYEQYF. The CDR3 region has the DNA TGTGCCACCAGCAGACCTGCCGGGACTACCAATTACGAGCAGTACTTC. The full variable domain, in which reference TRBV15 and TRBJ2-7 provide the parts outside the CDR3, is DAMVIQNPRYQVTQFGKPVTLSCSQTLNHNVMYWYQQKSSQAPKLLFHYYDKDFNNEADTPDNFQSRRPNTSFCFLDIRSPGLGDTAMYLCATSRPAGTTNYEQYFGPGTRLTVT.